These 12 T cell receptor beta chains share one sample of origin, sequenced in a study of blood T cell repertoires in COVID-19. Here immunoSEQ multiplex PCR was the method, and the copy in TCRdb shows in-frame clones only, minus some. The sample has approximately 360,000 clones, roughly 86% seen once. The sample consisted of PBMCs or T cells enriched from blood (not recorded which). The source of these receptors is a man aged 40-50 years in a cohort exposed to, infected with or recovered from COVID-19 (not recorded which).

The rearrangement links TRBV7-9 to TRBJ2-2, with a tentative D call TRBD2 (6 bases). CDR3 length: 15 residues. With 6 bases removed from V and 7 bases from J, the gap between germline ends came to 18 bases. CDR1 and CDR2 from the germline V gene are SEHNR and FQNEAQ (reference sequence). CDR3: CASRNLAGRDGELFF. The CDR3 DNA reads as TGTGCCAGCAGAAATCTGGCAGGGCGGGACGGGGAGCTGTTTTTT.

J is TRBJ2-1 and V is TRBV14; 8 nucleotides match TRBD2. J was trimmed by 7 bases and V by 4 bases; bases with no gene match: 18. Germline CDR1 is SGHDN and CDR2 is FVKESK. The CDR3 is 18 amino acids. The CDR3: CASSLLPGLEPRGNEQFF. The CDR3, as DNA: TGTGCCAGCAGCCTACTCCCGGGACTAGAACCGCGGGGAAATGAGCAGTTCTTC.

This clone was recorded only once. The chain recombines TRBV19 with TRBJ2-2; weak D call: TRBD2 (5 bases). V lost 3 bases, J lost 8 bases, and 13 bases lay in between. Germline values: CDR1 LNHDA, CDR2 SQIVND (reference sequence). This CDR3 is built from 14 residues. This CDR3 is CASSISANAGELFF. DNA for the CDR3: TGTGCCAGTAGTATTAGCGCCAACGCTGGGGAGCTGTTTTTT.

CDR3 in DNA: TGTGCCAGCAGCGTAACGGCTAGCGGGAGGGCAGGAGATACGCAGTATTTT. Protein: CASSVTASGRAGDTQYF. V and J are TRBV9 and TRBJ2-3, with TRBD2 matching over 12 bases. This CDR3 is built from 17 residues. Germline trimming cut 1 base from V and 5 bases from J; bases unmatched to any gene: 8. The germline CDR1 and CDR2 sequences are SGDLS and YYNGEE.

The CDR3 reads CASSAWTGGDSPLHF. Here the CDR3 DNA reads TGTGCCAGCAGTGCCTGGACAGGGGGAGATTCACCCCTCCACTTT. The chain carries TRBV27 and TRBJ1-6, with 10 bases fitting TRBD1. The CDR3 is made up of 15 amino acids. Per germline, CDR1 MNHEY and CDR2 SMNVEV (reference sequence). With V trimmed by 5 bases and J by 8 bases, 6 bases remained unmatched.

The chain combines TRBV5-1 with TRBJ2-5; 13 nucleotides match TRBD2. The junction had 6 bases not matched to a gene; V was cut back by 4 bases and J by 3 bases. CDR1 is SGHRS and CDR2 is YFSETQ in the germline V gene. CDR3 size: 16 residues. The CDR3 region has the DNA TGCGCCAGCAGCCGCGGGACTAGCGGGGCCAAAGAGACCCAGTACTTC. It yields the protein CASSRGTSGAKETQYF.

This clone has just one count. This rearrangement joins TRBV11-3 to TRBJ2-1; D is unclear. The germline gives CDR1 SGHNT, CDR2 YENEEA. CDR3 length: 15 residues. V was pared by 1 base and J by 1 base, with 8 bases between. The CDR3 nucleotides read TGTGCCAGCAGCTTAGCCACAACGTCCTACAATGAGCAGTTCTTC. It encodes CASSLATTSYNEQFF.

The J gene is TRBJ1-1, the V gene TRBV4-1, with D uncertain. The V gene lost 5 bases and the J gene lost 2 bases, with 12 bases spanning the gap. This CDR3 is built from 14 residues. Germline V gives CDR1 MGHRA, CDR2 YSYEKL. CDR3 sequence: CASSTPGYNTEAFF. The DNA for the CDR3 is TGCGCCAGCAGCACGCCGGGATATAACACTGAAGCTTTCTTT.

The V call is TRBV3-1 (or the pseudogene TRBV3-2), the J call TRBJ2-5, with TRBD1 matching 10 bases. The CDR3 runs 13 residues. J lost 5 bases, V lost 3 bases, and 0 bases had no gene match. Germline CDR1 reads LGHDT; CDR2 reads YNNKEL (reference sequence). CDR3 sequence (DNA): TGTGCCAGCAGCCAGGGACAGGGGGAGACCCAGTACTTC. Encoded protein: CASSQGQGETQYF.

The gene calls are TRBV12-3 or TRBV12-4 and TRBJ1-1; no firm D call. Trimming shortened V by 7 bases and J by 1 base, and 10 bases separated the two germline ends. The CDR3 covers 13 residues. The CDR3, as DNA: TGTGCCAGCAAGCGGTGGGAGAACACTGAAGCTTTCTTT. Its translation is CASKRWENTEAFF.

The chain links TRBV10-1 to TRBJ1-3; D gene ambiguous. Germline V gene data show CDR1 as WNHNN and CDR2 as SYGVQD (reference sequence). CDR3 size: 14 residues. With 8 bases removed from V and 0 bases from J, the gap between germline ends came to 11 bases. The CDR3 loop is CASGDGNSGNTIYF. The CDR3 DNA sequence: TGCGCCAGCGGAGACGGAAACTCTGGAAACACCATATATTTT.

This clone has at least ten counts. The gene calls are TRBV6-1 and TRBJ2-5, with D unresolved. V gave up 1 base and J gave up 0 bases, with 12 bases separating them. This CDR3 region has 16 residues. Germline V gene data show CDR1 as MNHNS and CDR2 as SASEGT. The CDR3 sequence: CASSEDVRFYQETQYF. The CDR3 nucleotides read TGTGCCAGCAGTGAAGATGTGAGATTTTACCAAGAGACCCAGTACTTC.